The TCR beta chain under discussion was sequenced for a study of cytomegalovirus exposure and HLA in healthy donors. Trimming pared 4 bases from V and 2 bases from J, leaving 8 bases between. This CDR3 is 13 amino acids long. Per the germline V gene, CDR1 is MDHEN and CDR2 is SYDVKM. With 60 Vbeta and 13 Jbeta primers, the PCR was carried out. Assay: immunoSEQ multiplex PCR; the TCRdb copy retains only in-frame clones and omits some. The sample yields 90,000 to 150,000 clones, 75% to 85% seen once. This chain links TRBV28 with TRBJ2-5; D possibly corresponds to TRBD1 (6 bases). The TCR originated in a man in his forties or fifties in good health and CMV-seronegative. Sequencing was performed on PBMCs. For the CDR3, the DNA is TGTGCCAGCAGTTACGGGACACAAGAGACCCAGTACTTC. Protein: CASSYGTQETQYF.